This TCR beta chain was obtained from a study of blood T cell repertoires in COVID-19. Study details: COVID-19 samples collected from the United States, Italy and Spain covered acute and convalescent phases. Sample material is recorded as cDNA or gDNA derived from T cells, B-cell-depleted T cells, or PBMCs.

Residents of 24 US areas, aged about 18 to 95 years, made up the participants. Per the original methods: Nucleated cell number was recorded as an estimate derived from reference gene primer amplification. The protocol was immunoSEQ multiplex PCR, while the TCRdb copy is restricted to in-frame clones and leaves out a portion. V and J calls and clone size are copied from that table; D and trimming were computed from the DNA. Of 250,000 to 300,000 clones listed, approximately 89% are singletons. This clone was detected only once. Losses at the gene ends were 4 bases for V and 0 bases for J; bases not matched to a gene: 10. This CDR3 comprises 18 residues. Germline V gene lookup returns CDR1 SGHTA and CDR2 FQGTGA.

The sequenced sample consisted of PBMCs or T cells enriched from blood (not recorded which). This receptor was taken from a woman aged 60-75 years who had recovered from COVID-19. The chain combines TRBV7-3 with TRBJ2-1, with TRBD2 matching over 9 bases. The CDR3 here is CASSSRGLAGSSYNEQFF. In DNA, the CDR3 is TGTGCCAGCAGCTCTCGGGGGCTAGCGGGGAGCTCCTACAATGAGCAGTTCTTC. The whole variable domain, remainder taken from reference TRBV7-3 and TRBJ2-1, is GAGVSQTPSNKVTEKGKYVELRCDPISGHTALYWYRQSLGQGPEFLIYFQGTGAADDSGLPNDRFFAVRPEGSVSTLKIQRTERGDSAVYLCASSSRGLAGSSYNEQFFGPGTRLTVL.